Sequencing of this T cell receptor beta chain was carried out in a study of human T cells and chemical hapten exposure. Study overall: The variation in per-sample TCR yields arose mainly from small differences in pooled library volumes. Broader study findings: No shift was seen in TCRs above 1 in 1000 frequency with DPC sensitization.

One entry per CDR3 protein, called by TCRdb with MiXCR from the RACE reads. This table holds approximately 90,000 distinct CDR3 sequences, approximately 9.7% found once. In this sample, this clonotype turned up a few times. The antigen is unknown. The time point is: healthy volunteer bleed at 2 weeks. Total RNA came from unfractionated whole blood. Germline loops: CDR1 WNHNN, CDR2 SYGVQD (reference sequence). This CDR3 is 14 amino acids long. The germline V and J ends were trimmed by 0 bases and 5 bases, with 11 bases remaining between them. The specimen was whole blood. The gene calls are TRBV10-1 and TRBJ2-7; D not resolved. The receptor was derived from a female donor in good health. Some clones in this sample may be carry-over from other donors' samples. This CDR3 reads CASSESIGEDEQYF. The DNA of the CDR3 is TGCGCCAGCAGTGAGTCCATAGGAGAGGACGAGCAGTACTTC.